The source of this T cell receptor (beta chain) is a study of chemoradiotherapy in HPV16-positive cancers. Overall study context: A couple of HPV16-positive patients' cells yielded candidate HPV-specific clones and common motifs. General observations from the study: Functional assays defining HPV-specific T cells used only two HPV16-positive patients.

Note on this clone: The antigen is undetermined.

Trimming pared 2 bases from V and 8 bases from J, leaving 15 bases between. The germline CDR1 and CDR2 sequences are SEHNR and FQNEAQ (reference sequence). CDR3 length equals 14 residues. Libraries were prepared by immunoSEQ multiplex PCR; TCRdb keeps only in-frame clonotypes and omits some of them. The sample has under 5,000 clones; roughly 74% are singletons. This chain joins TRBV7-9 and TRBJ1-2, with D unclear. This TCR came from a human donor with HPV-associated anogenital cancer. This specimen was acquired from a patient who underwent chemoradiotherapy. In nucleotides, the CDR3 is TGTGCCAGCAGCTTATTATCTCAAGGGTCCGGCTACACCTTC. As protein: CASSLLSQGSGYTF.